This TCR beta chain was identified during a study of shared clonotypes between healthy human individuals. Cells designated naive CD8 were CD45RO-negative and were positively selected for CCR7, with terminally differentiated effector memory CD45RA+ cells excluded. Germline V gives CDR1 SGHDT, CDR2 YYEEEE. Trimming took 6 bases from V and 7 from J, leaving 22 bases between them. The CDR3 loop spans 15 amino acids. Produced via immunoSEQ multiplex PCR; TCRdb's table is partial and in-frame only. The sample lists about 2.1 million clones, 85% to 95% seen once, with around 1.8% in the top ten. The sequence derives from a man aged 18 to 29 in good health. Some clones in this sample may be carry-over from other donors' samples. This rearrangement joins TRBV5-6 to TRBJ2-5, with D possibly matching TRBD1 (6 bases). The source material was naive CD8+ T cells from PBMCs. This CDR3 reads CASNYKDRTQGTQYF. In DNA form, the CDR3 reads TGTGCCAGCAACTACAAAGACAGGACCCAGGGGACCCAGTACTTC.